This TCR beta chain came from a study of blood T cell repertoires in COVID-19. Per the original methods: Amplifying reference gene primers gave estimates of nucleated cell counts. This table comes from immunoSEQ multiplex PCR, and its TCRdb copy is limited to in-frame clones, with some not included. D and trimming come from the DNA, and the V and J calls and clone size come from that table. Of about 210,000 clones detected, around nine tenths appear once; the ten largest clones hold roughly 7.1%. Trimming removed 0 bases from V and 3 bases from J; junction bases left unmatched: 2. The germline CDR1 and CDR2 sequences are SGDLS and YYNGEE. The CDR3 length is 15 residues.

The chain has TRBV9 and TRBJ1-5; 8 nucleotides match TRBD1. The material sequenced was PBMCs or T cells enriched from blood (not recorded which). This clonotype was sampled from a young man in a cohort exposed to, infected with or recovered from COVID-19 (not recorded which). CDR3 DNA: TGTGCCAGCAGCGTAGCAGGGGGCGTCAATCAGCCCCAGCATTTT. Its translation is CASSVAGGVNQPQHF.